Listed here are 27 T cell receptor beta chains from one sample, sequenced in a study of cytomegalovirus exposure and HLA in healthy donors. The PCR used 60 Vbeta and 13 Jbeta primers. Using immunoSEQ multiplex PCR, the repertoire was profiled, and TCRdb retains in-frame clones only, with some absent. The sample contains 150,000 to 200,000 clones, 82% of which appear only once. Sequencing was carried out using PBMCs. The receptors were sampled from a girl between 5 and 17 years old in good health and CMV-seropositive.

In DNA, the CDR3 is TGTGCCAGCAGCTTTCTTGTCAGGGTGAACACTGAAGCTTTCTTT. It codes for CASSFLVRVNTEAFF. The gene calls are TRBV5-6 and TRBJ1-1, with TRBD1 as a possible D gene (5 bases). This CDR3 spans 15 amino acids. The germline gives CDR1 SGHDT, CDR2 YYEEEE. Trimming took off 2 bases at V and 0 bases at J, with 11 bases between the two ends.

The chain carries TRBV11-3 and TRBJ2-4; 9 bases are shared with TRBD1. The CDR3 totals 17 residues. Germline V gene data show CDR1 as SGHNT and CDR2 as YENEEA. V dropped 5 bases and J dropped 3; count of bases not matched to a gene: 11. The DNA for the CDR3 is TGTGCCAGCAGCCCAAGAGACAGGGGGTGGGGCAAAAACATTCAGTACTTC. This translates into CASSPRDRGWGKNIQYF.

This sequence joins TRBV20-1 and TRBJ2-1, with a weak D call TRBD1 (6 bases). CDR1 and CDR2 (germline): DFQATT, SNEGSKA (reference sequence). The CDR3 covers 11 residues. V was shortened by 6 bases and J by 6 bases, with 9 bases between the two germline ends. The CDR3 sequence is CSARTVNEQFF. CDR3 nucleotide sequence: TGCAGTGCGAGGACAGTCAATGAGCAGTTCTTC.

The chain recombines TRBV10-2 with TRBJ1-4; 10 positions agree with TRBD1. This CDR3 is built from 14 residues. Losses at the gene ends were 6 bases for V and 6 bases for J; bases not matched to a gene: 4. Looked up from germline, CDR1 is WSHSY and CDR2 is SAAADI. This chain's CDR3 is CASSRQGAYEKLFF. CDR3 nucleotides: TGCGCCAGCAGCAGACAGGGGGCTTATGAAAAACTGTTTTTT.

This chain joins TRBV19 and TRBJ1-2; D is undetermined. CDR3 length: 13 amino acids. Germline CDR1 and CDR2: LNHDA and SQIVND (reference sequence). Trimming took 1 base from V and 4 from J, leaving 7 bases between them. Written as DNA, the CDR3 is TGTGCCAGTAGTATAGGTCCTTCCTATGGCTACACCTTC. Amino acid sequence: CASSIGPSYGYTF.

The count of this clone is one. For the CDR3, the DNA is TGTGCCAGCAGCTTGATCCTACAGGATTACTTC. Its protein product is CASSLILQDYF. V usage is TRBV5-6 and J usage is TRBJ2-7, with D perhaps TRBD1 (5 bases). Germline assignment: CDR1 SGHDT and CDR2 YYEEEE. The V end lost 1 base, the J end lost 13 bases, and 12 bases lay between the germline ends. The CDR3 spans 11 residues. Variable domain in full (rest from reference TRBV5-6 and TRBJ2-7): DAGVTQSPTHLIKTRGQQVTLRCSPKSGHDTVSWYQQALGQGPQFIFQYYEEEERQRGNFPDRFSGHQFPNYSSELNVNALLLGDSALYLCASSLILQDYFGPGTRLTVT.

CDR3 amino acids: CAWSATFGLAGGELFF. The DNA for the CDR3 is TGTGCCTGGAGTGCTACCTTCGGGCTAGCCGGCGGGGAGCTGTTTTTT. The chain carries TRBV30 and TRBJ2-2; a weak D match, TRBD2 (5 bases). This CDR3 spans 16 amino acids. The germline V gene encodes CDR1 GTSNPN and CDR2 SVGIG (reference sequence). Trimming took off 1 base at V and 7 bases at J, with 19 bases between the two ends.

The V call is TRBV7-6, the J call TRBJ2-1; TRBD2 matches 8 bases. This CDR3 is built from 14 residues. In germline, CDR1 is SGHVS, CDR2 FNYEAQ. After removal of 5 bases from V and 3 bases from J, the junction contained 3 bases not matched to a gene. In nucleotides, the CDR3 is TGTGCCAGCAGCCCGGGGGGGGACTACAATGAGCAGTTCTTC. Amino acid sequence: CASSPGGDYNEQFF.

The genes are TRBV28 and TRBJ1-5; D might be TRBD1 (6 bases). V was clipped by 0 bases and J by 1 base, with 10 bases between them. Germline V CDR1 and CDR2: MDHEN, SYDVKM. There are 16 residues in the CDR3. For the CDR3, the DNA is TGTGCCAGCAGTTTATGGCGGGGGCGAAGCAATCAGCCCCAGCATTTT. Translated: CASSLWRGRSNQPQHF.

The rearrangement joins TRBV18 to TRBJ1-1; perhaps TRBD1 as D (6 bases). Germline loops: CDR1 KGHSH, CDR2 LQKENI. V lost 5 bases and J lost 3, with 19 bases in between. The CDR3 is 16 residues long. Here the CDR3 reads CASSFVRQGTDTEAFF. CDR3 coding DNA: TGTGCCAGCTCATTCGTGCGCCAGGGGACGGACACTGAAGCTTTCTTT.

The chain links TRBV6-1 to TRBJ2-2; 9 positions match TRBD2. Germline V gene lookup returns CDR1 MNHNS and CDR2 SASEGT. J gave up 5 bases and V 3 bases, and 4 bases lay outside the gene matches. CDR3 length equals 15 residues. The CDR3 DNA sequence: TGTGCCAGCAGTGATGTAGCGGGAGTGACCGGGGAGCTGTTTTTT. Translated, it gives CASSDVAGVTGELFF.

The chain uses TRBV18 and TRBJ1-2; no firm D call. In germline, CDR1 is KGHSH, CDR2 LQKENI. Trimming shortened V by 2 bases and J by 3 bases, and 13 bases separated the two germline ends. This CDR3 spans 15 amino acids. In DNA form, the CDR3 reads TGTGCCAGCTCACCATGGAGAGGGAGAGACTATGGCTACACCTTC. Its protein is CASSPWRGRDYGYTF.

V gene TRBV6-1 combines with J gene TRBJ1-2, with TRBD1 as a possible D gene (5 bases). This CDR3 has 14 amino acids. Trimming took off 0 bases at V and 7 bases at J, with 12 bases between the two ends. Germline CDR1 is MNHNS and CDR2 is SASEGT. CDR3 protein: CASSEAGRAAGYTF. The CDR3 DNA is TGTGCCAGCAGTGAAGCAGGCAGGGCGGCTGGCTACACCTTC.

The J gene is TRBJ2-7, the V gene TRBV7-6; 8 nucleotides align to TRBD2. The V gene's germline CDR1 is SGHVS and CDR2 FNYEAQ. The CDR3 is made up of 17 amino acids. Trimming cost V 5 bases and J 2 bases; bases outside gene matches: 14. CDR3 protein: CASSLDPAGGLTYEQYF. CDR3 nucleotides: TGTGCCAGCAGCCTAGATCCGGCGGGAGGACTTACCTACGAGCAGTACTTC.

The chain uses TRBV6-5 and TRBJ1-4; no definite D call. The V gene lost 2 bases and the J gene lost 4 bases, with 11 bases spanning the gap. CDR3 length equals 15 residues. CDR1 is MNHEY, CDR2 SVGAGI, per germline. CDR3 DNA: TGTGCCAGCAGTTACCAGAAGACTTATAATGAAAAACTGTTTTTT. This translates into CASSYQKTYNEKLFF.

CDR3 sequence (DNA): TGTGCCAGCATTAACGGAAAACAGGGGGCTATGGCGGAAGCTTTCTTT. It translates to CASINGKQGAMAEAFF. The rearrangement uses TRBV28 and TRBJ1-1; TRBD1 agrees at 9 bases. The CDR3 contains 16 residues. CDR1 is MDHEN and CDR2 is SYDVKM in the germline V gene. The J segment lost 8 bases and the V segment lost 7 bases, leaving 17 bases of the junction unmatched. Variable domain in full (rest from reference TRBV28 and TRBJ1-1): DVKVTQSSRYLVKRTGEKVFLECVQDMDHENMFWYRQDPGLGLRLIYFSYDVKMKEKGDIPEGYSVSREKKERFSLILESASTNQTSMYLCASINGKQGAMAEAFFGQGTRLTVV.

This chain joins TRBV7-2 and TRBJ2-4, with D perhaps matching TRBD2 (5 bases). The V gene's germline CDR1 is SGHTA and CDR2 FQGNSA. The V end was cut by 3 bases, the J end by 6 bases, with 9 bases between. The CDR3 length is 13 residues. The CDR3 DNA reads TGTGCCAGCAGCTTGCGGACTTCAAACATTCAGTACTTC. Protein sequence: CASSLRTSNIQYF. The variable domain in full, completed from reference TRBV7-2 and TRBJ2-4, reads GAGVSQSPSNKVTEKGKDVELRCDPISGHTALYWYRQSLGQGLEFLIYFQGNSAPDKSGLPSDRFSAERTGGSVSTLTIQRTQQEDSAVYLCASSLRTSNIQYFGAGTRLSVL.

This chain uses TRBV27 with TRBJ1-1, with D perhaps TRBD1 (5 bases). The CDR3 contains 13 residues. CDR1 and CDR2 (germline): MNHEY, SMNVEV (reference sequence). V was trimmed by 9 bases and J by 2 bases, leaving 13 bases between them. CDR3 amino acids: CASLGGVNTEAFF. Written as DNA, the CDR3 is TGTGCCAGTCTCGGGGGGGTTAACACTGAAGCTTTCTTT.

This clone was observed a few times. This chain connects TRBV2 to TRBJ2-7; D call uncertain. Trimming left V 8 bases short and J 5 bases short, with 7 bases between. Germline lookup yields CDR1 SNHLY and CDR2 FYNNEI. There are 10 residues in the CDR3. The CDR3 loop reads CASAYDEQYF. In nucleotides, the CDR3 is TGTGCCAGCGCCTACGACGAGCAGTACTTC. Full variable domain (remainder filled in from reference TRBV2 and TRBJ2-7): EPEVTQTPSHQVTQMGQEVILRCVPISNHLYFYWYRQILGQKVEFLVSFYNNEISEKSEIFDDQFSVERPDGSNFTLKIRSTKLEDSAMYFCASAYDEQYFGPGTRLTVT.

The rearrangement joins TRBV10-3 to TRBJ1-2; the match to TRBD1 covers 8 bases. The V segment lost 2 bases and the J segment 4 bases; nucleotides outside the gene matches: 0. The CDR3 has 13 amino acids. Germline V gene lookup returns CDR1 ENHRY and CDR2 SYGVKD. The CDR3 nucleotides read TGTGCCATCAGTGAGACAGGGGGCTATGGCTACACCTTC. Amino acid sequence: CAISETGGYGYTF.

The CDR3 region is CASSPRPGYGYTF. CDR3 sequence (DNA): TGTGCCAGCAGCCCCAGGCCTGGCTATGGCTACACCTTC. The chain joins TRBV7-2 to TRBJ1-2, with D unclear. CDR1 SGHTA and CDR2 FQGNSA come from the germline V gene. The V gene lost 5 bases and the J gene lost 4 bases, with 11 bases spanning the gap. There are 13 residues in the CDR3.

The gene calls are TRBV7-2 and TRBJ1-2; D is unclear. V lost 5 bases and J 1 base, leaving 8 bases between the germline ends. Germline V gives CDR1 SGHTA, CDR2 FQGNSA. The CDR3 has 13 residues. For the CDR3, the DNA is TGTGCCAGCAGCCGTAGCGTTAACTATGGCTACACCTTC. It yields the protein CASSRSVNYGYTF.

As for this clone: One end of the junction does not line up with germline, which may come from a read error. The chain joins TRBV30 to TRBJ2-7, with D possibly being TRBD2 (6 bases). Germline V gene lookup returns CDR1 GTSNPN and CDR2 SVGIG (reference sequence). This CDR3 contains 11 residues. The CDR3 sequence: CAWSVGGEKNF. The CDR3 bases are TGTGCCTGGAGTGTTGGCGGGGAAAAAAACTTC.

The CDR3 reads CASSYSMAGVNQPQHF. CDR3 in DNA: TGTGCCAGCAGTTACTCGATGGCCGGGGTCAATCAGCCCCAGCATTTT. The V call is TRBV6-6, the J call TRBJ1-5; D is unclear. CDR1 and CDR2 from the germline V gene are MNHNY and SVGAGI (reference sequence). The V end was cut by 0 bases, the J end by 3 bases, with 12 bases between. This CDR3 has 16 residues.

This chain uses TRBV7-9 with TRBJ2-1; D is unresolved. Germline CDR1 and CDR2: SEHNR and FQNEAQ (reference sequence). The CDR3 consists of 15 residues. The germline V and J ends were trimmed by 5 bases and 0 bases, with 11 bases remaining between them. The CDR3 coding sequence is TGTGCCAGCAGCCGATTATCGAGCTCCTACAATGAGCAGTTCTTC. It codes for CASSRLSSSYNEQFF.

V usage is TRBV19 and J usage is TRBJ1-1; D not resolved. Germline assignment: CDR1 LNHDA and CDR2 SQIVND (reference sequence). Trimming pared 3 bases from V and 1 base from J, leaving 9 bases between. The CDR3 length is 14 residues. The CDR3 reads CASSIGFRNTEAFF. As DNA, the CDR3 is TGTGCCAGTAGTATCGGGTTTAGGAACACTGAAGCTTTCTTT. Using reference TRBV19 and TRBJ1-1 for the parts outside the CDR3, the full variable domain is DGGITQSPKYLFRKEGQNVTLSCEQNLNHDAMYWYRQDPGQGLRLIYYSQIVNDFQKGDIAEGYSVSREKKESFPLTVTSAQKNPTAFYLCASSIGFRNTEAFFGQGTRLTVV.

This clone was observed a single time. The J gene is TRBJ2-7, the V gene TRBV19, with a possible D match to TRBD1 (5 bases). The length of the CDR3 is 15 residues. The germline CDR1 and CDR2 sequences are LNHDA and SQIVND (reference sequence). V was shortened by 0 bases and J by 1 base, with 10 bases between the two germline ends. The chain's CDR3 is CASSIDVTESYEQYF. The CDR3 DNA reads as TGTGCCAGTAGTATAGATGTGACAGAATCCTACGAGCAGTACTTC.